This record covers a single TCR beta chain. CDR1 SEHNR and CDR2 FQNEAQ come from the germline V gene (reference sequence). V dropped 1 base and J dropped 5 bases, with 14 bases sitting between them. The CDR3 spans 15 residues. Method: immunoSEQ multiplex PCR; TCRdb's copy keeps in-frame clones and lacks some. Of 81,000 or so clones listed, about 96% were seen once; the top ten hold roughly 0.21%. The sample is drawn from a study of technical replicates of blood from a few donors. This rearrangement joins TRBV7-9 to TRBJ1-2, with D tentatively TRBD1 (6 bases). The sample taken for sequencing was T cells isolated from PBMCs. This clonotype was obtained from a human donor in good health. DNA for the CDR3: TGTGCCAGCAGCTTAGATCGGGGGGCCGGGTATGGCTACACCTTC. Its protein product is CASSLDRGAGYGYTF.